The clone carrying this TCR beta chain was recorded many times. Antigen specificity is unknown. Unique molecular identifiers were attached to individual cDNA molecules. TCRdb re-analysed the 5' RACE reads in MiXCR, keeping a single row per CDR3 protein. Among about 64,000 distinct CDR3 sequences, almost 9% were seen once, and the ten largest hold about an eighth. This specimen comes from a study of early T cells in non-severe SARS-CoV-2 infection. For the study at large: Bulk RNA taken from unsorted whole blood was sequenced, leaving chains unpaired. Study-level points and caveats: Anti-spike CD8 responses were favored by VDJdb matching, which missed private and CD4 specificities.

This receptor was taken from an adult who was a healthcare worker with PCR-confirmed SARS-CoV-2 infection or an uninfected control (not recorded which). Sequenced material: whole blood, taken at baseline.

Written as DNA, the CDR3 is TGTGCCAGTAGTGGGTTAGGACTACCCTACGAGCAGTACTTC. Translating gives CASSGLGLPYEQYF. This sequence joins TRBV19 and TRBJ2-7; perhaps TRBD2 as D (6 bases). Trimming removed 5 bases at V and 2 bases at J, with 13 bases between. Germline V gene lookup returns CDR1 LNHDA and CDR2 SQIVND (reference sequence). There are 14 residues in the CDR3.